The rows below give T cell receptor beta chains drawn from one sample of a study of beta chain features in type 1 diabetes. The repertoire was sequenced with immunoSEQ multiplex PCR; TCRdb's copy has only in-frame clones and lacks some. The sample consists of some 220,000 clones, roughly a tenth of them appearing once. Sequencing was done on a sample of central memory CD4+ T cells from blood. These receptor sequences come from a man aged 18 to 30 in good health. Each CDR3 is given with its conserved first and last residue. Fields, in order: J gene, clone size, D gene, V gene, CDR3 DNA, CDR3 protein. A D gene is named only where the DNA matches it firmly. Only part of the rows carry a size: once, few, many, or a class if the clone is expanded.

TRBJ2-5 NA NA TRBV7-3 TGTGCCAGCAGCCAGACCGCTCAAGAGACCCAGTACTTC CASSQTAQETQYF
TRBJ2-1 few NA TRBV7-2 TGTGCCAGTAGGGGCAGGTCAGCACAGGCCCTCTCAAATGAGCAGTTCTTC CASRGRSAQALSNEQFF
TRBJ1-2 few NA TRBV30 TGTGCCTGGAGCACATTGACACCCTCGGTGGGTGGCTACACCTTC CAWSTLTPSVGGYTF
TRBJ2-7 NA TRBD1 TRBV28 TGTGCCAGCAGTTTGGGGACAGGGGGGAACGAGCAGTACTTC CASSLGTGGNEQYF
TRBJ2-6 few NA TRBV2 TGTGCCAGCAGTGAAGGGACTTACTACCGTCTCTCTGGGGCCAACGTCCTGACTTTC CASSEGTYYRLSGANVLTF
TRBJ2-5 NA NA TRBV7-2 TGTGCCAGCAGCCAAGTAGCCACCCAAGAGACCCAGTACTTC CASSQVATQETQYF
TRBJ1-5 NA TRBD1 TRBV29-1 TGCAGCGTCGCCTGGACAGGGTACAATCAGCCCCAGCATTTT CSVAWTGYNQPQHF
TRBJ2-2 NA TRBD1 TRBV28 TGTGCCAGCAGTCCTGGGGACAGGGCCACCGGGGAGCTGTTTTTT CASSPGDRATGELFF
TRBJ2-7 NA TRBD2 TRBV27 TGTGCCAGCAGTTTACTAGCGGGGGACTACGAGCAGTACTTC CASSLLAGDYEQYF
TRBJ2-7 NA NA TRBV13 TGTGCCAGCAGCCCCCGAGGAACCTACGAGCAGTACTTC CASSPRGTYEQYF
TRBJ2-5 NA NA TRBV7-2 TGTGCCAGCAGCTCCTGGGGGAGCGGAGCACAAGAGACCCAGTACTTC CASSSWGSGAQETQYF
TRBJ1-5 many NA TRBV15 TGTGCCACCAGCCCGCAGGGGTCCAAGGGGCCCCAGCATTTT CATSPQGSKGPQHF
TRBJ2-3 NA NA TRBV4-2 TGTGCCAGCAGCCAAGGCACTAGTCGGGATACGCAGTATTTT CASSQGTSRDTQYF
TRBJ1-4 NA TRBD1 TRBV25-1 TGTGCCAGCAGTGAATCCCCAGGGGGGGTCGAAAAACTGTTTTTT CASSESPGGVEKLFF
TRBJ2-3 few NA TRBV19 TGTGCCAGTAGTATTTTACAGGGAAGCACAGATACGCAGTATTTT CASSILQGSTDTQYF
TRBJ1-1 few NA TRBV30 TGTGCCTGGAGGCGGAGGGGGGACACTGAAGCTTTCTTT CAWRRRGDTEAFF